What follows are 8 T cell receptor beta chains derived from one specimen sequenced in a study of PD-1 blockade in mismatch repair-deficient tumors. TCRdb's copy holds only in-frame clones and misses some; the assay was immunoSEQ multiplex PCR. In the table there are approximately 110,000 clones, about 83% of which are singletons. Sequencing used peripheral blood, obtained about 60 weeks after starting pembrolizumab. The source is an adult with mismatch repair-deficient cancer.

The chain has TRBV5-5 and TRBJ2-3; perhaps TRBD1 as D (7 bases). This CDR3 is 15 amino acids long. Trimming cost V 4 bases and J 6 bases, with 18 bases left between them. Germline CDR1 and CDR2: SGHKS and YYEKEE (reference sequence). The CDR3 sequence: CASSPQGGEVDTQYF. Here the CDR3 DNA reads TGTGCCAGCAGCCCTCAGGGGGGCGAGGTGGATACGCAGTATTTT.

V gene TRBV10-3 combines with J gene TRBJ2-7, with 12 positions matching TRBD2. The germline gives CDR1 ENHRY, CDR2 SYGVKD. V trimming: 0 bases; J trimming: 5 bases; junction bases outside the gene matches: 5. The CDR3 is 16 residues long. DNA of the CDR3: TGTGCCATCAGTGAGTCGACTAGCGGGAGAGTCCACGAGCAGTACTTC. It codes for CAISESTSGRVHEQYF.

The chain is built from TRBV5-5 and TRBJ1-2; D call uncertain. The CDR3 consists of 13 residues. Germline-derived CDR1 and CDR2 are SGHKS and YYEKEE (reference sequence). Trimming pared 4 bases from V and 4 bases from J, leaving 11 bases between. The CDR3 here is CASSEQNLYGYTF. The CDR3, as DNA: TGTGCCAGCAGCGAACAAAACCTCTATGGCTACACCTTC.

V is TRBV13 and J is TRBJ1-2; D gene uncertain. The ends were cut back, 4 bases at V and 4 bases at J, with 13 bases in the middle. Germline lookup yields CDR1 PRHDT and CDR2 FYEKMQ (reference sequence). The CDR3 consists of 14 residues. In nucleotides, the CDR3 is TGTGCCAGCAGCTCTCCGGGCCGCGCCTATGGCTACACCTTC. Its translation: CASSSPGRAYGYTF.

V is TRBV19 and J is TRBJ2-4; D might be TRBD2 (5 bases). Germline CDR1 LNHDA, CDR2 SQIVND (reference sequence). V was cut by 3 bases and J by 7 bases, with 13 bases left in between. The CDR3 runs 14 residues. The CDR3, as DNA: TGTGCCAGTAGTATTCCCGGGGAGAGGAACATTCAGTACTTC. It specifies CASSIPGERNIQYF. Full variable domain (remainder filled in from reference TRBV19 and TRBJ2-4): DGGITQSPKYLFRKEGQNVTLSCEQNLNHDAMYWYRQDPGQGLRLIYYSQIVNDFQKGDIAEGYSVSREKKESFPLTVTSAQKNPTAFYLCASSIPGERNIQYFGAGTRLSVL.

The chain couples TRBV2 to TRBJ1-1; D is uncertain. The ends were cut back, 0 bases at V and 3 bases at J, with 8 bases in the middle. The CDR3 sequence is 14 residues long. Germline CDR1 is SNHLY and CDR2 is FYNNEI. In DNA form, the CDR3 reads TGTGCCAGCAGTGAAGCTGGAGCGTACACTGAAGCTTTCTTT. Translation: CASSEAGAYTEAFF.

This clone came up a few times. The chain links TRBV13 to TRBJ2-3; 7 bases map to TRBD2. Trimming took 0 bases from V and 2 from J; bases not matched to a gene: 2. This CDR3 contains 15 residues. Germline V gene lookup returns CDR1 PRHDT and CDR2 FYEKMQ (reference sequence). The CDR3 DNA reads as TGTGCCAGCAGCTTAGGTGCGGGGGTCACAGATACGCAGTATTTT. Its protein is CASSLGAGVTDTQYF.

The CDR3 spells CAWSADGGSGITDTQYF. CDR3 bases: TGTGCCTGGAGTGCTGACGGGGGGAGCGGCATCACAGATACGCAGTATTTT. This rearrangement joins TRBV30 to TRBJ2-3; 7 bases match TRBD2. This CDR3 has 17 amino acids. Germline V gives CDR1 GTSNPN, CDR2 SVGIG (reference sequence). V shed 1 base, J shed 2 bases, and the junction held 12 bases outside the gene matches.